The 29 T cell receptor beta chains below were found in one sample sequenced in a study of T cells in Graves' hyperthyroidism and ophthalmopathy. It was RNA transcripts that yielded the amplified TCR beta CDR3 regions. Primed by the HTBI set, a first-round RT-PCR was run on the TCR CDR3. In TCRdb, the multiplex PCR reads were re-called with MiXCR into one record per CDR3 protein. The sample has some 800,000 distinct CDR3 sequences; more than 30% are singletons. The source material was blood. The source of these receptors is a man between 18 and 29 years old with Graves' hyperthyroidism.

The chain employs TRBV15 and TRBJ2-2; tentatively, D is TRBD1 or TRBD2 (5 bases each). The CDR3 consists of 15 residues. Germline V CDR1 and CDR2: LNHNV, YYDKDF (reference sequence). Trimming took off 3 bases at V and 7 bases at J, with 15 bases between the two ends. The CDR3 loop is CATSSEGTNGGELFF. CDR3 nucleotide sequence: TGTGCCACCAGCAGCGAAGGGACGAACGGCGGGGAGCTGTTTTTT.

On this clonotype: This sequence may be a read error, since a much larger clone differs from it by one base. The chain joins TRBV20-1 to TRBJ2-7, with unresolved D. The CDR3 runs 10 residues. Germline V lookup: CDR1 DFQATT, CDR2 SNEGSKA (reference sequence). Between the trimmed V and J ends, which lost 3 bases and 6 bases, there was a span of 6 bases. CDR3 nucleotide sequence: TGCAGTGCTAGCCGGCCCGAGCAGTACTTC. Translation: CSASRPEQYF.

This clonotype was counted ten times or more. CDR3 nucleotides: TGCGCCAGCAGCGAGACAGTAGAGACTGAAGCTTTCTTT. Translation: CASSETVETEAFF. The chain combines TRBV5-1 with TRBJ1-1; possible D gene TRBD1, 5 bases. Germline-derived CDR1 and CDR2 are SGHRS and YFSETQ. This CDR3 region has 13 residues. Trimming left V 4 bases short and J 5 bases short, with 12 bases between.

As to this clonotype: A read error may be the cause here, since a much bigger clone is one base away. The gene calls are TRBV7-6 and TRBJ2-5, with D unclear. Germline CDR1 and CDR2: SGHVS and FNYEAQ. The germline V and J ends were trimmed by 1 base and 2 bases, with 14 bases remaining between them. The CDR3 is made up of 16 amino acids. Here the CDR3 reads CASSLVPAVPQETQYF. The CDR3 DNA sequence: TGTGCCAGCAGCTTAGTACCAGCCGTACCACAAGAGACCCAGTACTTC.

This clonotype was seen at least ten times. The gene calls are TRBV15 and TRBJ2-2; D call uncertain. The germline gives CDR1 LNHNV, CDR2 YYDKDF (reference sequence). CDR3 length equals 14 residues. The ends were cut back, 0 bases at V and 7 bases at J, with 9 bases in the middle. The CDR3 loop reads CATSRDRGVGELFF. The CDR3 nucleotides are TGTGCCACCAGCAGAGATCGTGGGGTCGGGGAGCTGTTTTTT.

The sample holds many counts of this clonotype. The rearrangement uses TRBV7-9 and TRBJ2-7; D perhaps matches TRBD1 (5 bases). Trimming stripped 5 bases from V and 6 bases from J, with 11 bases between. The CDR3 sequence is 12 residues long. Germline CDR1 reads SEHNR; CDR2 reads FQNEAQ (reference sequence). The chain's CDR3 is CASSAQDGEQYF. The CDR3 nucleotides read TGTGCCAGCAGCGCACAGGATGGCGAGCAGTACTTC.

This clonotype was detected ten times or more. The chain uses TRBV20-1 and TRBJ1-4; weak D call: TRBD1 (5 bases). Trimming removed 6 bases from V and 6 bases from J, with 14 bases in between. CDR1 is DFQATT, CDR2 SNEGSKA, per germline (reference sequence). The CDR3 loop spans 13 amino acids. The CDR3 coding sequence is TGCAGTGCCACAGGTGGGGGAGATGAAAAACTGTTTTTT. Translated, it gives CSATGGGDEKLFF.

On this clonotype itself: A single base separates this from a much larger clone, so it may be a read error. V usage is TRBV9 and J usage is TRBJ2-5; maybe TRBD1 (5 bases). This CDR3 contains 14 residues. Deletions cut 1 base from V and 4 bases from J, with 11 bases between. Germline CDR1 is SGDLS and CDR2 is YYNGEE. The CDR3 here is CASSVKGMGETQYF. CDR3 nucleotide sequence: TGTGCCAGCAGCGTAAAGGGGATGGGAGAGACCCAGTACTTC.

This clonotype was seen more than once but under ten times. The germline gene is not matched at one end of the junction; a read error may be the cause. The V gene is TRBV2, the J gene TRBJ2-7, with a tentative D call TRBD1 (6 bases). Germline-derived CDR1 and CDR2 are SNHLY and FYNNEI. The CDR3 consists of 11 residues. CDR3 sequence reads: CASRDGTPISF. In DNA form, the CDR3 reads TGTGCCAGCAGGGACGGGACACCTATTTCCTTC.

The sample holds many counts of this clonotype. The chain employs TRBV19 and TRBJ1-4; D is perhaps TRBD1 (5 bases). Germline CDR1 reads LNHDA; CDR2 reads SQIVND (reference sequence). The CDR3 covers 15 residues. V lost 6 bases and J 4 bases, leaving 15 bases between the germline ends. This CDR3 is CASSQSEGYNEKLFF. CDR3 sequence (DNA): TGTGCCAGTAGCCAATCGGAGGGGTATAATGAAAAACTGTTTTTT.

Notes on this clonotype: It is likely a read error, because the conserved phenylalanine at the end of the CDR3 is missing. The chain's CDR3 is CASSLEHLDGDSPLHL. The DNA for the CDR3 is TGTGCCAGCAGCTTAGAGCACTTAGACGGGGATTCACCCCTCCACCTT. The chain employs TRBV7-9 and TRBJ1-6; D unresolved. The CDR3 runs to 16 residues. CDR1 SEHNR and CDR2 FQNEAQ come from the germline V gene (reference sequence). V lost 1 base, J lost 8 bases, and 15 bases lay in between.

This clonotype was counted at least ten times. This chain connects TRBV10-3 to TRBJ1-5; D remains unclear. The CDR3 spans 14 residues. Trimming left V 6 bases short and J 0 bases short, with 9 bases between. Germline V gene sequence: CDR1 ENHRY, CDR2 SYGVKD. The chain's CDR3 is CAIRRDGSNQPQHF. The CDR3 DNA reads as TGTGCCATCAGACGAGATGGTAGCAATCAGCCCCAGCATTTT.

The chain recombines TRBV12-5 with TRBJ2-2; D gene uncertain. Germline V CDR1 and CDR2: LGHNT, FRNRAP. Trimming cost V 0 bases and J 6 bases, with 5 bases left between them. The CDR3 loop spans 13 amino acids. CDR3 amino acids: CASGLVRSGELFF. In DNA form, the CDR3 reads TGTGCTAGTGGTTTGGTCCGGTCCGGGGAGCTGTTTTTT.

As to this clonotype: Just one base apart from a much larger clone, this may be a read error. V is TRBV20-1 and J is TRBJ1-1, with unresolved D. V lost 4 bases and J 8 bases, leaving 11 bases between the germline ends. Germline V gene sequence: CDR1 DFQATT, CDR2 SNEGSKA (reference sequence). CDR3 length: 11 amino acids. CDR3 DNA sequence: TGCAGTGCTAAAGAGGTTTCCGAAGCTTTCTTT. This gives the protein CSAKEVSEAFF.

The rearrangement uses TRBV25-1 and TRBJ2-7, with TRBD1 matching 12 bases. CDR1 is MGHDK and CDR2 is SYGVNS in the germline V gene. After removal of 10 bases from V and 3 bases from J, the junction contained 7 bases not matched to a gene. The CDR3 runs 14 residues. The CDR3 DNA is TGTGCCAACCGGGGACAGGGGGCCGTCTACGAGCAGTACTTC. Residues: CANRGQGAVYEQYF.

This clonotype was recorded a few times. The CDR3 DNA is TGTGCCAGCAGCTTACCAGGGGACTTCAACCAGTACTTC. It encodes CASSLPGDFNQYF. The chain links TRBV7-9 to TRBJ2-7; D possibly uses TRBD1 or TRBD2 (6 bases each). The V gene's germline CDR1 is SEHNR and CDR2 FQNEAQ (reference sequence). V was clipped by 2 bases and J by 10 bases, with 15 bases between them. This CDR3 has 13 residues.

Ten or more counts support this clonotype. The chain is built from TRBV12-3 or TRBV12-4 and TRBJ1-2; TRBD1 might be the D (5 bases). The CDR3 sequence is 14 residues long. Trimming took 5 bases from V and 5 from J, leaving 15 bases between them. The CDR3 coding sequence is TGTGCCAGCAGTCCCCCGGAGGGGTATTATGGCTACACCTTC. Translation gives CASSPPEGYYGYTF.

The chain joins TRBV14 to TRBJ2-5; maybe TRBD2 (5 bases). The CDR3 has 13 residues. With 7 bases removed from V and 4 bases from J, the gap between germline ends came to 13 bases. Germline CDR1 SGHDN, CDR2 FVKESK. For the CDR3, the DNA is TGTGCCAGCACCCCGAGGGTTGGAGAGACCCAGTACTTC. It codes for CASTPRVGETQYF.

The chain links TRBV29-1 to TRBJ2-6; D gene uncertain. The germline V gene encodes CDR1 SQVTM and CDR2 ANQGSEA. CDR3 length: 13 residues. V shed 8 bases and J shed 4 bases, with 12 bases lying between them. The CDR3 reads CSSDTAGANVLTF. CDR3 DNA: TGCAGCAGTGACACCGCAGGGGCCAACGTCCTGACTTTC.

This clonotype was found many times. The gene calls are TRBV7-3 and TRBJ1-1, with 7 bases matching TRBD1. J gave up 8 bases and V 2 bases, and 2 bases lay outside the gene matches. This CDR3 is 12 amino acids long. Per germline, CDR1 SGHTA and CDR2 FQGTGA. The CDR3 DNA is TGTGCCAGCAGCTTAGGACAGGCAGAAGCTTTCTTT. This encodes CASSLGQAEAFF.

This chain connects TRBV20-1 to TRBJ1-5; D gene uncertain. CDR1 DFQATT and CDR2 SNEGSKA come from the germline V gene (reference sequence). Deletions cut 6 bases from V and 4 bases from J, with 19 bases between. The CDR3 totals 15 residues. DNA for the CDR3: TGCAGTGCCAGCAGTTACTCCCTCAGGAATCAGCCCCAGCATTTT. Protein sequence: CSASSYSLRNQPQHF.

The chain employs TRBV4-1 and TRBJ1-2, with a weak D call TRBD1 (5 bases). Trimming shortened V by 1 base and J by 5 bases, and 14 bases separated the two germline ends. Germline-derived CDR1 and CDR2 are MGHRA and YSYEKL. The CDR3 spans 15 residues. The chain's CDR3 is CASSQAAGDWYGYTF. The CDR3 DNA is TGCGCCAGCAGCCAAGCGGCGGGGGATTGGTATGGCTACACCTTC.

In the case of this clonotype: A much larger clonotype is one base distant, so this may be a read error. V and J are TRBV7-9 and TRBJ1-1; the D is unclear. Trimming pared 6 bases from V and 1 base from J, leaving 15 bases between. This CDR3 region has 15 residues. CDR1 is SEHNR, CDR2 FQNEAQ, per germline (reference sequence). The DNA for the CDR3 is TGTGCCAGCAGGTTTGCAGTCGGCAAGAACACTGAAGCTTTCTTT. It specifies CASRFAVGKNTEAFF.

As to this clonotype: A much larger clone lies a single base off, so this may be a read error. The chain joins TRBV12-3 or TRBV12-4 to TRBJ2-5, with a tentative D call TRBD2 (5 bases). V dropped 7 bases and J dropped 5 bases, with 8 bases sitting between them. This CDR3 has 11 residues. CDR3 sequence reads: CASIWRETQYF. For the CDR3, the DNA is TGTGCCAGCATTTGGAGGGAGACCCAGTACTTC.

This clonotype was picked up many times. The chain has TRBV7-8 and TRBJ1-1, with no clear D. The CDR3 spans 13 residues. Germline-derived CDR1 and CDR2 are SGHVS and FQNEAQ. With 7 bases removed from V and 4 bases from J, the gap between germline ends came to 13 bases. The CDR3 spells CASKREGPTEAFF. The CDR3 bases are TGTGCCAGCAAGAGGGAAGGGCCCACTGAAGCTTTCTTT. Full variable domain (missing parts from reference TRBV7-8 and TRBJ1-1): GAGVSQSPRYKVAKRGQDVALRCDPISGHVSLFWYQQALGQGPEFLTYFQNEAQLDKSGLPSDRFFAERPEGSVSTLKIQRTQQEDSAVYLCASKREGPTEAFFGQGTRLTVV.

This clonotype appeared many times. CDR3 sequence: CASNQIAGGRQPQHF. The DNA for the CDR3 is TGTGCCAGCAACCAGATCGCAGGGGGTCGGCAGCCCCAGCATTTT. The chain joins TRBV7-2 to TRBJ1-5, with TRBD1 matching 7 bases. The CDR3 sequence is 15 residues long. Germline V gene lookup returns CDR1 SGHTA and CDR2 FQGNSA. V lost 7 bases to trimming and J lost 7 bases; unmatched junction nucleotides: 13.

The chain has TRBV9 and TRBJ2-6; D remains unclear. This CDR3 spans 18 amino acids. V was trimmed by 0 bases and J by 0 bases, leaving 13 bases between them. Germline V CDR1 and CDR2: SGDLS, YYNGEE. The CDR3, as DNA: TGTGCCAGCAGCGTAGAGCAATTACCATACTCTGGGGCCAACGTCCTGACTTTC. Protein: CASSVEQLPYSGANVLTF.

Comment on this clonotype: At one end, the junction sequence differs from germline, possibly due to a read error. The rearrangement joins TRBV10-1 to TRBJ1-3; D unclear. In germline, CDR1 is WNHNN, CDR2 SYGVQD (reference sequence). The CDR3 runs 13 residues. CDR3 in DNA: TGCGCCAGCAGTGGCGGCTCTAGAAACACCATATATTTT. Its protein is CASSGGSRNTIYF.

This clonotype was recorded a few times. The chain employs TRBV5-1 and TRBJ2-3; D is possibly TRBD1 (6 bases). CDR1 is SGHRS and CDR2 is YFSETQ in the germline V gene. The CDR3 has 15 amino acids. V dropped 0 bases and J dropped 6 bases, with 14 bases sitting between them. In DNA, the CDR3 is TGCGCCAGCAGCTTGGTGGGGGCAGGGGCTGATACGCAGTATTTT. This codes for CASSLVGAGADTQYF.